These 10 T cell receptor beta chains share one sample of origin, sequenced in a study of breast tumors, draining lymph nodes, adjacent tissues. Axillary draining lymph nodes of breast cancer patients supplied the node samples. MiXCR was run by TCRdb on the multiplex PCR reads, yielding one entry per CDR3 protein. Counted here are roughly 110,000 distinct CDR3 sequences, 30% occurring once; the ten biggest clones make up around 6%. Input material: axillary lymph node tissue. These receptors were obtained from a female donor with breast cancer. Some clones in this sample may be carry-over from other donors' samples.

This clonotype was detected ten times or more. The chain carries TRBV5-6 and TRBJ1-2, with D maybe TRBD1 (5 bases). Germline values: CDR1 SGHDT, CDR2 YYEEEE. The CDR3 has 14 amino acids. The V end lost 2 bases, the J end lost 7 bases, and 15 bases lay between the germline ends. The DNA of the CDR3 is TGTGCCAGCAGCTTATTAAGAGGGGCTCGTGGCTACACCTTC. It specifies CASSLLRGARGYTF.

The chain couples TRBV6-5 to TRBJ2-6, with TRBD1 matching over 12 bases. J gave up 3 bases and V 4 bases, and 7 bases lay outside the gene matches. This CDR3 has 18 amino acids. Germline V gene sequence: CDR1 MNHEY, CDR2 SVGAGI. DNA of the CDR3: TGTGCCAGCAGTTTCAAGGGACAGGGGGCGGTTGGGGCCAACGTCCTGACTTTC. Translation: CASSFKGQGAVGANVLTF.

This clonotype has just one count. It is likely a read error, because the conserved phenylalanine at the end of the CDR3 is missing. The limits of the CDR3 on the DNA are not certain, so only TCRdb's listed CDR3 is given. The V and J genes are TRBV6-5 and TRBJ2-5; the table's D gene call, TRBD2, was not cross checked with the DNA. Counting both end residues, the CDR3 totals 8 amino acids. Germline V gives CDR1 MNHEY, CDR2 SVGAGI. CDR3: CASRTGRK.

This sequence joins TRBV7-3 and TRBJ2-2, with TRBD2 identical over 11 bases. The length of the CDR3 is 19 residues. Trimming at V came to 1 base and at J to 4 bases, leaving 11 bases not matched to a gene. Germline V gene data show CDR1 as SGHTA and CDR2 as FQGTGA. The CDR3 DNA sequence: TGTGCCAGCAGCTTAATGGGGCCTAGCGGGGGGCCGTTCACCGGGGAGCTGTTTTTT. This codes for CASSLMGPSGGPFTGELFF.

In its sample, this clonotype was seen many times. The CDR3 sequence is CSVGGIMSGRTSYEQYF. In DNA, the CDR3 is TGCAGCGTTGGAGGCATTATGAGCGGACGAACCTCCTACGAGCAGTACTTC. The rearrangement joins TRBV29-1 to TRBJ2-7; tentatively, D is TRBD2 (5 bases). The CDR3 runs to 17 residues. Germline V CDR1 and CDR2: SQVTM, ANQGSEA. The V gene lost 4 bases and the J gene lost 0 bases, with 22 bases spanning the gap.

This clonotype was seen repeatedly, ten times or more. The genes are TRBV9 and TRBJ2-3; tentative D call: TRBD1 (6 bases). The CDR3 loop spans 14 amino acids. V shed 0 bases and J shed 7 bases, with 12 bases lying between them. Germline CDR1 reads SGDLS; CDR2 reads YYNGEE. CDR3 nucleotides: TGTGCCAGCAGCGTAGTCTGGGGGCATAATACGCAGTATTTT. It encodes CASSVVWGHNTQYF. Filled out from reference TRBV9 and TRBJ2-3, the complete variable domain reads DSGVTQTPKHLITATGQRVTLRCSPRSGDLSVYWYQQSLDQGLQFLIQYYNGEERAKGNILERFSAQQFPDLHSELNLSSLELGDSALYFCASSVVWGHNTQYFGPGTRLTVL.

This clonotype was recorded at least ten times. V is TRBV12-3 or TRBV12-4 and J is TRBJ1-2; maybe TRBD1 (5 bases). The CDR3 length is 13 residues. The V end lost 6 bases, the J end lost 8 bases, and 16 bases lay between the germline ends. CDR3 protein: CASRPDPRGGYTF. The CDR3 DNA is TGTGCCAGCAGGCCGGACCCCCGGGGGGGCTACACCTTC.

This clonotype has a count of ten or more. Just one base apart from a much larger clone, this may be a read error. The genes are TRBV6-5 and TRBJ1-5; perhaps TRBD1 as D (6 bases). With 5 bases removed from V and 4 bases from J, the gap between germline ends came to 12 bases. This CDR3 is built from 14 residues. CDR1 and CDR2 (germline): MNHEY, SVGAGI. Here the CDR3 DNA reads TGTGCCAGCAGTCACCAAGGGGGAAATCAGCCCCAGCATTTT. Amino acid sequence: CASSHQGGNQPQHF.

The chain is built from TRBV11-2 and TRBJ2-6, with 7 bases aligning to TRBD1. V lost 1 base and J lost 15; bases outside the gene matches: 3. The CDR3 totals 12 residues. Germline CDR1 SGHAT, CDR2 FQNNGV. The CDR3 DNA is TGTGCCAGCAGCTTAGTCGGGACAGCCCTGACTTTC. Protein: CASSLVGTALTF.

This clonotype was observed at least ten times. The V gene is TRBV20-1, the J gene TRBJ1-2; D is undetermined. With 0 bases removed from V and 4 bases from J, the gap between germline ends came to 15 bases. The CDR3 length is 15 residues. Germline V gives CDR1 DFQATT, CDR2 SNEGSKA (reference sequence). The DNA for the CDR3 is TGCAGTGCTAGAGATTCGTCTATGGGCGGCTATGGCTACACCTTC. Its protein product is CSARDSSMGGYGYTF.